The 18 T cell receptor beta chains reported below all come from one sample, sequenced in a study of shared clonotypes between healthy human individuals. Method: immunoSEQ multiplex PCR; TCRdb's copy keeps in-frame clones and lacks some. The sample yields about 1.4 million clones, more than 95% seen once. The sample consisted of naive CD4+ T cells sorted from blood. Subset meaning: CD45RA+ positively selected. These receptors came from a man aged 25-45 years in good health.

This clone was detected only once. The DNA of the CDR3 is TGTGCCAGCTTCAGGGTTTTGGCTTTCTTT. The encoded protein is CASFRVLAFF. The gene calls are TRBV2 and TRBJ1-1; D possibly corresponds to TRBD1 (5 bases). Trimming pared 8 bases from V and 11 bases from J, leaving 12 bases between. The CDR3 length is 10 residues. The V gene's germline CDR1 is SNHLY and CDR2 FYNNEI.

V gene TRBV11-2 combines with J gene TRBJ2-7; D not certain. Trimming left V 4 bases short and J 2 bases short, with 9 bases between. The CDR3 has 13 amino acids. Germline values: CDR1 SGHAT, CDR2 FQNNGV. The CDR3 sequence: CASSSQPTYEQYF. In DNA, the CDR3 is TGTGCCAGCAGCTCTCAGCCTACCTACGAGCAGTACTTC.

About this clone itself: Other DNA sequences in this sample translate to the same CDR3. The rearrangement uses TRBV28 and TRBJ2-5; D ambiguous. Germline V lookup: CDR1 MDHEN, CDR2 SYDVKM. The length of the CDR3 is 11 residues. Trimming shortened V by 3 bases and J by 5 bases, and 4 bases separated the two germline ends. The CDR3 DNA sequence: TGTGCCAGCAGTTTTGTCGAGACCCAGTACTTC. Protein: CASSFVETQYF.

The chain joins TRBV11-2 to TRBJ1-2; D uncertain. The germline V gene has CDR1 SGHAT and CDR2 FQNNGV. The CDR3 has 13 residues. V lost 5 bases, J lost 8 bases, and 15 bases lay in between. The CDR3 nucleotides are TGTGCCAGCAGCCCAACGCGATCGAGCGGCTACACCTTC. It is translated as CASSPTRSSGYTF.

The rearrangement uses TRBV7-9 and TRBJ1-2; maybe TRBD1 (6 bases). The germline V gene encodes CDR1 SEHNR and CDR2 FQNEAQ (reference sequence). The CDR3 sequence is 15 residues long. Trimming took off 1 base at V and 2 bases at J, with 11 bases between the two ends. CDR3 nucleotide sequence: TGTGCCAGCAGCTTAGATATAAGGGGGAACTATGGCTACACCTTC. Amino acid sequence: CASSLDIRGNYGYTF. The full variable domain, with the rest looked up from reference TRBV7-9 and TRBJ1-2, is DTGVSQNPRHKITKRGQNVTFRCDPISEHNRLYWYRQTLGQGPEFLTYFQNEAQLEKSRLLSDRFSAERPKGSFSTLEIQRTEQGDSAMYLCASSLDIRGNYGYTFGSGTRLTVV.

The chain combines TRBV5-6 with TRBJ2-7; TRBD1 agrees at 11 bases. The CDR3 consists of 14 residues. Trimming at V came to 4 bases and at J to 2 bases, leaving 2 bases not matched to a gene. Per the germline V gene, CDR1 is SGHDT and CDR2 is YYEEEE. The CDR3 nucleotides read TGTGCCAGCAGCGGGGACAGGGGGACCTACGAGCAGTACTTC. This translates into CASSGDRGTYEQYF. Filled out from reference TRBV5-6 and TRBJ2-7, the complete variable domain reads DAGVTQSPTHLIKTRGQQVTLRCSPKSGHDTVSWYQQALGQGPQFIFQYYEEEERQRGNFPDRFSGHQFPNYSSELNVNALLLGDSALYLCASSGDRGTYEQYFGPGTRLTVT.

This rearrangement joins TRBV6-1 to TRBJ2-7, with 7 bases fitting TRBD1. The trim removed 4 bases at V and 2 bases at J, leaving 8 bases unmatched. There are 15 residues in the CDR3. The germline V gene encodes CDR1 MNHNS and CDR2 SASEGT. The CDR3 region is CASSVAGTVTYEQYF. In DNA form, the CDR3 reads TGTGCCAGCAGTGTTGCCGGGACAGTAACCTACGAGCAGTACTTC.

The V call is TRBV18, the J call TRBJ2-3; the D is unclear. Trimming took 3 bases from V and 6 from J, leaving 10 bases between them. Germline values: CDR1 KGHSH, CDR2 LQKENI. The CDR3 sequence is 13 residues long. The CDR3 spells CASSPDTVDTQYF. CDR3 DNA: TGTGCCAGCTCACCCGACACTGTGGATACGCAGTATTTT.

The J gene is TRBJ2-2, the V gene TRBV7-7; no firm D call. The germline V and J ends were trimmed by 5 bases and 4 bases, with 5 bases remaining between them. The CDR3 is 12 residues long. CDR1 is SSHAT and CDR2 is FNYEAQ in the germline V gene (reference sequence). CDR3 nucleotides: TGTGCCAGCAGCCTATCCACCGGGGAGCTGTTTTTT. Protein product: CASSLSTGELFF.

The chain employs TRBV18 and TRBJ2-2; the D is unclear. Germline assignment: CDR1 KGHSH and CDR2 LQKENI. V lost 4 bases to trimming and J lost 4 bases, with 16 bases between them. The CDR3 sequence is 16 residues long. The CDR3 coding sequence is TGTGCCAGCTCACTTTCCAGCACCCCGGCCACCGGGGAGCTGTTTTTT. Its protein is CASSLSSTPATGELFF.

The rearrangement joins TRBV7-6 to TRBJ1-1; D is unclear. The ends were cut back, 1 base at V and 1 base at J, with 7 bases in the middle. This CDR3 is built from 14 residues. Germline loops: CDR1 SGHVS, CDR2 FNYEAQ. CDR3: CASSLGQENTEAFF. The CDR3 DNA follows: TGTGCCAGCAGCTTAGGGCAGGAGAACACTGAAGCTTTCTTT.

The chain carries TRBV5-6 and TRBJ1-1; a weak D match, TRBD1 (5 bases). CDR1 and CDR2 (germline): SGHDT, YYEEEE. V was pared by 4 bases and J by 0 bases, with 13 bases between. CDR3 length equals 15 residues. The CDR3 bases are TGTGCCAGCAGCCGGACGACAGAAATGAACACTGAAGCTTTCTTT. This sequence encodes CASSRTTEMNTEAFF.

The chain employs TRBV19 and TRBJ2-7, with D perhaps matching TRBD1 (6 bases). V dropped 5 bases and J dropped 3 bases, with 20 bases sitting between them. Germline V CDR1 and CDR2: LNHDA, SQIVND (reference sequence). The CDR3 is 16 residues long. This CDR3 reads CASSGGVRTGSYEQYF. CDR3 sequence (DNA): TGTGCCAGTAGTGGGGGTGTCAGAACAGGGAGCTACGAGCAGTACTTC.

The genes are TRBV7-2 and TRBJ1-3; D is uncertain. V was trimmed by 5 bases and J by 5 bases, leaving 16 bases between them. The CDR3 sequence is 15 residues long. The germline CDR1 and CDR2 sequences are SGHTA and FQGNSA. CDR3 nucleotide sequence: TGTGCCAGCAGCCTAGAGGAAGGTCCAAGAAACACCATATATTTT. This translates into CASSLEEGPRNTIYF.

This clone occurred once. The CDR3 loop is CASSLPDRGQAFF. CDR3 coding DNA: TGCGCCAGCAGCCTGCCGGACAGGGGGCAAGCTTTCTTT. This chain connects TRBV4-3 to TRBJ1-1, with 11 bases aligning to TRBD1. After removal of 4 bases from V and 9 bases from J, the junction contained 4 bases not matched to a gene. The CDR3 covers 13 residues. Germline CDR1 and CDR2: LGHNA and YSLEER.

The chain joins TRBV10-1 to TRBJ2-2, with TRBD1 as a possible D gene (6 bases). V was cut by 3 bases and J by 8 bases, with 10 bases left in between. Germline values: CDR1 WNHNN, CDR2 SYGVQD (reference sequence). The CDR3 is 13 residues long. The CDR3 loop reads CASSDRGAGELFF. CDR3 DNA: TGCGCCAGCAGTGACAGGGGCGCGGGGGAGCTGTTTTTT.

The V call is TRBV2, the J call TRBJ2-3; D unclear. This CDR3 has 11 amino acids. V was cut by 7 bases and J by 14 bases, with 16 bases left in between. From germline, CDR1 is SNHLY and CDR2 FYNNEI. The CDR3 spells CASKVRGVPYF. The DNA of the CDR3 is TGTGCCAGCAAGGTCCGTGGCGTCCCGTATTTT.

The chain has TRBV5-6 and TRBJ2-7, with D tentatively TRBD1 (6 bases). The V gene's germline CDR1 is SGHDT and CDR2 YYEEEE. V lost 1 base and J lost 10, with 15 bases in between. The CDR3 contains 13 residues. CDR3 nucleotides: TGTGCCAGCAGCTTGACCAACAGGGTTTTTCAGTACTTC. Protein sequence: CASSLTNRVFQYF.